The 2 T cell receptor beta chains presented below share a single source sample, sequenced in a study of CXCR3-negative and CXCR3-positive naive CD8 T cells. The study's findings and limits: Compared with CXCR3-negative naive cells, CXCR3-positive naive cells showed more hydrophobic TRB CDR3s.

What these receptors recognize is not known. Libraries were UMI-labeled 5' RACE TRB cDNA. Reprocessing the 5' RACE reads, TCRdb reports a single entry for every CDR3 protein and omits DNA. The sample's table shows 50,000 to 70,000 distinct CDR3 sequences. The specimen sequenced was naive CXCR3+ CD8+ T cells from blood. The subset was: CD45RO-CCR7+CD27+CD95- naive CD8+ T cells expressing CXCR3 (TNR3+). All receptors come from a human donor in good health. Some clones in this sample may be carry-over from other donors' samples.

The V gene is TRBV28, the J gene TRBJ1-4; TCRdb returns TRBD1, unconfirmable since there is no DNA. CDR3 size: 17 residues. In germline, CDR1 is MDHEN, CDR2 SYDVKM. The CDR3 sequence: CASSWTPGGGGNEKLFF.

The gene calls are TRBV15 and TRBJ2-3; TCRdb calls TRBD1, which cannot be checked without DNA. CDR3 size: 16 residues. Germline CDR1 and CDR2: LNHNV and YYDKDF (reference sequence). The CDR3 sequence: CATSRPGQGSTDTQYF.